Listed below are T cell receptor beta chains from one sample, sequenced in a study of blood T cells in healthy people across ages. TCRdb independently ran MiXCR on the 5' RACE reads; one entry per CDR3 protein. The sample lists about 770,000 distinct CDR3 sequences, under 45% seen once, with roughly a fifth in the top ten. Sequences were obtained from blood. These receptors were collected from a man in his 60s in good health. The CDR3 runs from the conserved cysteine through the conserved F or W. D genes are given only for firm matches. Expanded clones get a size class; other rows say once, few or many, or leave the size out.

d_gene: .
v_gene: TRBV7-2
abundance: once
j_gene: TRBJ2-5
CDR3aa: CASSLAGGWGETQYF
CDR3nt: TGTGCCAGCAGCTTAGCGGGCGGGTGGGGAGAGACCCAGTACTTC

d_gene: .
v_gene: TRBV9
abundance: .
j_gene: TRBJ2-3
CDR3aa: CASSVRGADTQYF
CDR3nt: TGTGCCAGCAGCGTCCGGGGGGCGGATACGCAGTATTTT

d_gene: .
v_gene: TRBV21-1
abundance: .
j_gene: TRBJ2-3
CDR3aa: CATDTGLTDTQYF
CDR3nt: TGTGCCACGGACACGGGTCTCACAGATACGCAGTATTTT

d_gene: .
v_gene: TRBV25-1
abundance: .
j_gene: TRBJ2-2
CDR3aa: CASSGAKTGELFF
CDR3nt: TGTGCCAGCTCAGGGGCCAAAACCGGGGAGCTGTTTTTT

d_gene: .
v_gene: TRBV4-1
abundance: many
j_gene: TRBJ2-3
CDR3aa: CASSQDTATIWGDTQYF
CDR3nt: TGCGCCAGCAGCCAAGATACGGCTACTATATGGGGAGATACGCAGTATTTT

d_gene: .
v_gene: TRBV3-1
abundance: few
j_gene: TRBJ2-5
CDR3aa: CASSFLGMGETQYF
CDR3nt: TGTGCCAGCAGTTTTCTGGGGATGGGGGAGACCCAGTACTTC

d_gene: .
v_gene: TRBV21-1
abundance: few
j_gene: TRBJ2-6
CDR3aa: CASSKVRRNRRILSGANVLTF
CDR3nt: TGTGCCAGCAGCAAAGTTAGGAGGAACAGAAGAATCCTCTCTGGGGCCAACGTCCTGACTTTC

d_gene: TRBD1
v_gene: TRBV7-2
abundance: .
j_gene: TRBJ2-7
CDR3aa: CASSSTGTGFHEQYF
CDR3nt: TGTGCCAGCAGCTCGACCGGGACAGGGTTCCACGAGCAGTACTTC

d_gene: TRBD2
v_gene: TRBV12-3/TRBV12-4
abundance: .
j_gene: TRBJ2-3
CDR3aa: CASSGVSSGYSTDTQYF
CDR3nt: TGTGCCAGCAGTGGGGTTAGTAGCGGGTACAGCACAGATACGCAGTATTTT

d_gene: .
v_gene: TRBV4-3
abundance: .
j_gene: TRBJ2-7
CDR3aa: CASSQDVTGYEQYF
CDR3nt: TGCGCCAGCAGCCAAGATGTGACGGGCTACGAGCAGTACTTT

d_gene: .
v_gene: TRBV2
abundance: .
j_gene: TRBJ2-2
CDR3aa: CASNLDLGGTGELFF
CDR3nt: TGTGCCAGCAACCTCGACTTGGGGGGCACCGGGGAGCTGTTTTTT

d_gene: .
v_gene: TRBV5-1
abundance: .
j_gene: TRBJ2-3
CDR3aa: CASRTTGTRADTQYF
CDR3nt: TGCGCCAGCAGGACAACTGGGACAAGGGCTGATACGCAGTATTTT

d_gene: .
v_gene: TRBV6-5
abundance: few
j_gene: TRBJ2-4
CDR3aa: CASSGLGNIQYF
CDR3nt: TGTGCCAGCTCGGGTCTGGGAAACATTCAGTACTTC

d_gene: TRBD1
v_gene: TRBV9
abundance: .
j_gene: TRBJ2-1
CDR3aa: CASSSGGSTYNEQFF
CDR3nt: TGTGCCAGCAGCTCAGGGGGTAGCACCTACAATGAGCAGTTCTTC

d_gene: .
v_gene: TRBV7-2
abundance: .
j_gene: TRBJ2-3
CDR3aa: CASSPHTSTDTQYF
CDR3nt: TGTGCCAGCAGCCCCCACACCTCTACAGATACGCAGTATTTT

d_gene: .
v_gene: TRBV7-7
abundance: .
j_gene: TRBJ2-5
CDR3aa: CASSKNPGHQETQYF
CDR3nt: TGTGCCAGCAGCAAAAATCCGGGACACCAAGAGACCCAGTACTTC

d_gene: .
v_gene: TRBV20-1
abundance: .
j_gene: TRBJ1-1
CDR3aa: CSARPPGDTEAFF
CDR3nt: TGCAGTGCTAGACCGCCCGGGGACACTGAAGCTTTCTTT

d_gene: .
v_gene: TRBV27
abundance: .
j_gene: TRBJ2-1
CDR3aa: CASTYRWANEQFF
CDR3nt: TGTGCCAGCACCTACCGGTGGGCCAATGAGCAGTTCTTC

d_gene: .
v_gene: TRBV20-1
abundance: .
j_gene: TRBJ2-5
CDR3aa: CSARLRASQETQYF
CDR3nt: TGCAGTGCTAGGTTGAGGGCGAGTCAAGAGACCCAGTACTTC

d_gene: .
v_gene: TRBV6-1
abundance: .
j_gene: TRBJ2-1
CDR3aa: CASSDRPSAGQFF
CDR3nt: TGTGCCAGCAGTGATAGGCCATCAGCTGGGCAGTTCTTC

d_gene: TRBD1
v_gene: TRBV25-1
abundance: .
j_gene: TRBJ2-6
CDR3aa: CASSEYGTGPSGANVLTF
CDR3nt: TGTGCCAGCAGTGAATATGGGACAGGACCCTCTGGGGCCAACGTCCTGACTTTC

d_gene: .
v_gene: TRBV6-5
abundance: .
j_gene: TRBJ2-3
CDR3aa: CASSSSVHTQYF
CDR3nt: TGTGCCAGCAGTTCTTCCGTGCATACGCAGTATTTT

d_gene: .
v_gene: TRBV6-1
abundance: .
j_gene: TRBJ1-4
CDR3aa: CASRNREAGAANEKLFF
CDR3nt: TGTGCCAGCAGGAACCGCGAAGCGGGCGCGGCTAATGAAAAACTGTTTTTT

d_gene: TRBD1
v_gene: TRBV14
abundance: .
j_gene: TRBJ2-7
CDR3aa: CASSRIGTGGIYEQYF
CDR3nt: TGTGCCAGCAGCCGGATAGGAACAGGGGGGATCTACGAGCAGTACTTC

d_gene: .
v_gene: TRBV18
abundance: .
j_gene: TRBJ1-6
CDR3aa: CASSPRDNNSPLHF
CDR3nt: TGTGCCAGCTCACCCCGGGACAACAATTCACCCCTCCACTTT

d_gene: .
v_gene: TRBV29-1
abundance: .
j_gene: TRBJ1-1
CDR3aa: CSAKDTITEAFF
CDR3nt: TGCAGCGCGAAAGACACAATCACTGAAGCTTTCTTT

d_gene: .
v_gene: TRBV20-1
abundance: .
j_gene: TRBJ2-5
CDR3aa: CSATRPEVQETQYF
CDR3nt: TGCAGTGCTACACGGCCGGAAGTCCAAGAGACCCAGTACTTC

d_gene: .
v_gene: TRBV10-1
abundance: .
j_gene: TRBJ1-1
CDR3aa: CASSAGQQKAFF
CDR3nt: TGCGCCAGCAGTGCGGGGCAGCAAAAAGCTTTCTTT

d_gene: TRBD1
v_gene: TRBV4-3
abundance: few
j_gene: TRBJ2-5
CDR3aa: CASSQDGTGLETQYF
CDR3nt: TGCGCCAGCAGCCAAGATGGGACAGGGCTTGAGACCCAGTACTTC

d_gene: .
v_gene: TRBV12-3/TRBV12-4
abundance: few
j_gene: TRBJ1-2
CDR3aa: CASSSPGDYGYTF
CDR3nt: TGTGCCAGCAGTTCCCCGGGGGACTATGGCTACACCTTC

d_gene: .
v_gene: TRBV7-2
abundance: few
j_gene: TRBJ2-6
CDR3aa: CASSLSRGANVLTF
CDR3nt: TGTGCCAGCAGCTTATCCCGGGGGGCCAACGTCCTGACTTTC

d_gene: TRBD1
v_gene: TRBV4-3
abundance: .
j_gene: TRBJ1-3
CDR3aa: CASSQTDRGPGNTIYF
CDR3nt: TGCGCCAGCAGCCAGACGGACAGGGGCCCTGGAAACACCATATATTTT